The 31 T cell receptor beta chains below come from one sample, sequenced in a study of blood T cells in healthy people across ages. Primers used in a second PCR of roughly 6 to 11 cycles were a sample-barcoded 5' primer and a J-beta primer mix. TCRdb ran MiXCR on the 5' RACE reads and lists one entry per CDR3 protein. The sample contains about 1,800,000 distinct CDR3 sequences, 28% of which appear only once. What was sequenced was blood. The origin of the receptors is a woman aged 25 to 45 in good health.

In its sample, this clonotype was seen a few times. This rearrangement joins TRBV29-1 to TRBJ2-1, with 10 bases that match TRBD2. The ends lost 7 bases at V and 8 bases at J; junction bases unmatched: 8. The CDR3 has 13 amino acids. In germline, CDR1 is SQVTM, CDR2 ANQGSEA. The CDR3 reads CSASGTSVDEQFF. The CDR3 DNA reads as TGCAGCGCATCCGGGACTAGCGTCGATGAGCAGTTCTTC.

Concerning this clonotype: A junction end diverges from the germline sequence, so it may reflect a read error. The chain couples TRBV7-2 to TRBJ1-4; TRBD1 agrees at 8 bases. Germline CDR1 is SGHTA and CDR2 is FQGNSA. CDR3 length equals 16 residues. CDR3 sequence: CASSLTTGGDGEKRFF. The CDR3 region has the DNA TGTGCCAGCAGCCTAACTACAGGGGGTGATGGTGAAAAACGGTTTTTT. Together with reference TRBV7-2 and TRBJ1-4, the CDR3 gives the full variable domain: GAGVSQSPSNKVTEKGKDVELRCDPISGHTALYWYRQSLGQGLEFLIYFQGNSAPDKSGLPSDRFSAERTGGSVSTLTIQRTQQEDSAVYLCASSLTTGGDGEKRFFGSGTQLSVL.

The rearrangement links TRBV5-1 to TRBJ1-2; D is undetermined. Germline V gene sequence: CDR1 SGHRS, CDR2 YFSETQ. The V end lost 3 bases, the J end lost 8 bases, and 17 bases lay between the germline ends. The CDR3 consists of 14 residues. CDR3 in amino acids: CASSSGRNGWGYTF. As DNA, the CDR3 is TGCGCCAGCAGCTCCGGGAGGAACGGCTGGGGCTACACCTTC.

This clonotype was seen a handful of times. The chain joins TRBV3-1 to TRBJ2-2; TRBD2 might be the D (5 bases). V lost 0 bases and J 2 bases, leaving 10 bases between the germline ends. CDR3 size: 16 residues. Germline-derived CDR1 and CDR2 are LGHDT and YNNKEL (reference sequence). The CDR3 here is CASSQDTGVNTGELFF. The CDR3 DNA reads TGTGCCAGCAGCCAAGATACCGGGGTAAACACCGGGGAGCTGTTTTTT.

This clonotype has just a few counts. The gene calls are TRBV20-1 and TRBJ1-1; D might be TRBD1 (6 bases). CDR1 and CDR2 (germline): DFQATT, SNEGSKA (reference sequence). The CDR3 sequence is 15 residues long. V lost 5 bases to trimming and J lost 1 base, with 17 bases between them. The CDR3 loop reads CSAGAIQGWNTEAFF. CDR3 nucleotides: TGCAGTGCTGGAGCTATACAGGGATGGAACACTGAAGCTTTCTTT.

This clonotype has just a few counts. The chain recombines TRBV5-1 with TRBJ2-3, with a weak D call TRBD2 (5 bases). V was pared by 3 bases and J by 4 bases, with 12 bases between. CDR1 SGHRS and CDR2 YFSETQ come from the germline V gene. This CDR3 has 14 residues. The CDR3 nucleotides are TGCGCCAGCAGCTCCGGAGGACGGGCAGATACGCAGTATTTT. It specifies CASSSGGRADTQYF.

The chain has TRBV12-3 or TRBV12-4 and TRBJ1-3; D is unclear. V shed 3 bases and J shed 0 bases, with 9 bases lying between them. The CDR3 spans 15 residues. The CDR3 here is CASSLSSLSGNTIYF. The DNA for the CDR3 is TGTGCCAGCAGTTTGAGCAGCCTCTCTGGAAACACCATATATTTT.

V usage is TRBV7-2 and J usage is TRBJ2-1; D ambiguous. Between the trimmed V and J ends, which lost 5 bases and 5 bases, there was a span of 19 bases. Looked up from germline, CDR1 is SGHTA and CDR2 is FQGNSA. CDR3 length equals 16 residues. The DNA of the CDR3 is TGTGCCAGCAGCGAAGGCGGTAGCCTCCCCAACAATGAGCAGTTCTTC. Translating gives CASSEGGSLPNNEQFF.

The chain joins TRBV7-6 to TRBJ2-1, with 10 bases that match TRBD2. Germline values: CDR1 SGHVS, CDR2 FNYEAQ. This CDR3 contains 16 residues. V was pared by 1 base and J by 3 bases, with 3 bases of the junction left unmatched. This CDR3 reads CASSLVASGGYNEQFF. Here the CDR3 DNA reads TGTGCCAGCAGCTTAGTGGCTAGCGGGGGCTACAATGAGCAGTTCTTC.

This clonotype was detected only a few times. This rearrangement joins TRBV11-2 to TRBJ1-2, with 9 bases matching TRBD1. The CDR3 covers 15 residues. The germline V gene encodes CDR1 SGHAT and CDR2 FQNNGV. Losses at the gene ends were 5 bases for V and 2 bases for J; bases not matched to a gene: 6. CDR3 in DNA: TGTGCCAGCAGCCATAACAGGGGGCAGAACTATGGCTACACCTTC. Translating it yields CASSHNRGQNYGYTF.

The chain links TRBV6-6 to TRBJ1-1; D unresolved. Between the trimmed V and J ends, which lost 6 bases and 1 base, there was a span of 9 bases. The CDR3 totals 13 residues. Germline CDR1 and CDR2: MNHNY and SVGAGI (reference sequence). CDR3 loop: CASRGRKNTEAFF. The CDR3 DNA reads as TGTGCCAGCAGGGGCAGGAAGAACACTGAAGCTTTCTTT.

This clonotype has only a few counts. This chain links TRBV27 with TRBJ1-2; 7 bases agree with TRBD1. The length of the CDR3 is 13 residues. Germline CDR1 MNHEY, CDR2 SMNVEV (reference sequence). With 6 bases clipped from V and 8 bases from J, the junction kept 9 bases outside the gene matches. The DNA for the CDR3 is TGTGCCAGCAGCCGAACAGGGGTGGAGGGCTACACCTTC. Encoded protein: CASSRTGVEGYTF.

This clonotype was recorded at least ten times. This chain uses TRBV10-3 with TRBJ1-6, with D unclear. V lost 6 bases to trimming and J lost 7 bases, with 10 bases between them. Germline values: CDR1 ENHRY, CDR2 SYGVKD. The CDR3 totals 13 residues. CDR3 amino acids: CAIRLGNNSPLHF. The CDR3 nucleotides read TGTGCCATCAGGTTGGGAAACAATTCACCCCTCCACTTT.

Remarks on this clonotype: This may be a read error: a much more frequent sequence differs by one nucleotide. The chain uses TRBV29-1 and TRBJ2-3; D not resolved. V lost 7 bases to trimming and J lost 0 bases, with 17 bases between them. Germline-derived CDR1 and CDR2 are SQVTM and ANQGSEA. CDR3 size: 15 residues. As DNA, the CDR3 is TGCAGCGCGCACCTAAGACGGTCTAGCACAGATACGCAGTATTTT. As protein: CSAHLRRSSTDTQYF.

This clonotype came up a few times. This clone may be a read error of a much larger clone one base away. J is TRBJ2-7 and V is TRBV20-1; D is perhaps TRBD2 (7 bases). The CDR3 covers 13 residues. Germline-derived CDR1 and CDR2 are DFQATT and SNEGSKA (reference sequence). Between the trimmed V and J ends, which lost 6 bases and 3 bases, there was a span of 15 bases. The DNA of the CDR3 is TGCAGTGCGGGGGGGCGGGCACGCTACGAGCAGTACTTC. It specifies CSAGGRARYEQYF.

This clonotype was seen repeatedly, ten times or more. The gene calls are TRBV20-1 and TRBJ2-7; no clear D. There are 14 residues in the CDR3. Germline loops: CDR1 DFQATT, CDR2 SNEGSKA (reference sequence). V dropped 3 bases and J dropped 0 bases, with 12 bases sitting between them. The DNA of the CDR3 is TGCAGTGCTAGGGGCTTATCGGCCTCCTACGAGCAGTACTTC. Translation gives CSARGLSASYEQYF.

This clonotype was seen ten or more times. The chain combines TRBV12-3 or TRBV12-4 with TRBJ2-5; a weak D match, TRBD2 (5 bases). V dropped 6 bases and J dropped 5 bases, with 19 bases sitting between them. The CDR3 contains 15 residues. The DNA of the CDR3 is TGTGCCAGCAGGCGGCAACATGGGCCGGGGGAGACCCAGTACTTC. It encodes CASRRQHGPGETQYF.

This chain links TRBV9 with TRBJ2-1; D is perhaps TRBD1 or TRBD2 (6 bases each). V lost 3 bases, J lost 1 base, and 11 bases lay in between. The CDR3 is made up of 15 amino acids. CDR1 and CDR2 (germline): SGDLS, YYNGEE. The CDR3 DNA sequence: TGTGCCAGCAGCGGGGGGGCCTTTTCCTACAATGAGCAGTTCTTC. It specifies CASSGGAFSYNEQFF.

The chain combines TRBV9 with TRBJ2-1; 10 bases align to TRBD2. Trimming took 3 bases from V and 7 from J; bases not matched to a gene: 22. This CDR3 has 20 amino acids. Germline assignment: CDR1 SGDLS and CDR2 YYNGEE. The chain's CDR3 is CASSGGQGDATSGRFNEQFF. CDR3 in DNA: TGTGCCAGCAGCGGGGGCCAGGGGGACGCGACTAGCGGGCGATTTAATGAGCAGTTCTTC.

In DNA form, the CDR3 reads TGCGCCAGCAGCAGGACTAGCGAGGGATACGAGCAGTACTTC. It specifies CASSRTSEGYEQYF. The chain joins TRBV5-1 to TRBJ2-7; 9 bases fit TRBD2. Germline V gene data show CDR1 as SGHRS and CDR2 as YFSETQ. This CDR3 is 14 amino acids long. V shed 4 bases and J 4 bases; nucleotides not matched to a gene: 6.

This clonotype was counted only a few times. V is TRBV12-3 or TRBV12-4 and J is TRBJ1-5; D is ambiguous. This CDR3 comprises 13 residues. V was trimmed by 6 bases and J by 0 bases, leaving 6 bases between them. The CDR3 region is CASRLDSNQPQHF. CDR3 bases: TGTGCCAGCAGGTTGGATAGCAATCAGCCCCAGCATTTT.

The CDR3 loop is CASSEGPSGGALEQFF. The CDR3 DNA reads as TGTGCCAGCAGTGAGGGTCCCAGCGGGGGGGCCCTTGAGCAGTTCTTC. The chain employs TRBV6-2 or TRBV6-3 and TRBJ2-1; 10 bases fit TRBD2. V lost 5 bases, J lost 9 bases, and 13 bases stayed unmatched. The CDR3 runs 16 residues. Germline loops: CDR1 MNHEY, CDR2 SVGEGT.

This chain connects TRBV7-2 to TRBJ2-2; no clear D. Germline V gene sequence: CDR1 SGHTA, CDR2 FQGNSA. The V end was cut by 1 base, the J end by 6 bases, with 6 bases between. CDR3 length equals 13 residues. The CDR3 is CASSLGASGELFF. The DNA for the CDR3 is TGTGCCAGCAGCTTAGGAGCCTCCGGGGAGCTGTTTTTT.

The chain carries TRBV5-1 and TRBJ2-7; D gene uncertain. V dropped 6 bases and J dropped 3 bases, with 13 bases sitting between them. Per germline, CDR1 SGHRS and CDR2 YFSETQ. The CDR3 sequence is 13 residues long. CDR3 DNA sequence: TGCGCCAGCACTCCTGGGTTTGGCTACGAGCAGTACTTC. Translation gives CASTPGFGYEQYF.

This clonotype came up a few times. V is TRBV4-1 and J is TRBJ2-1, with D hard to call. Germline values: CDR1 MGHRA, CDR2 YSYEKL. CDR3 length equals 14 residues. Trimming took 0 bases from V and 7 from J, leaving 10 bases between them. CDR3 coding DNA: TGCGCCAGCAGCCAAGACAGGTCTTGGAATGAGCAGTTCTTC. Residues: CASSQDRSWNEQFF.

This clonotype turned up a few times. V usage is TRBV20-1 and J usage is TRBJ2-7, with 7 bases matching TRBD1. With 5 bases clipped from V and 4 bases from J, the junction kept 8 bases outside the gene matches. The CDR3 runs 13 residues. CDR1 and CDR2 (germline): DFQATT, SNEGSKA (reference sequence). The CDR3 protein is CSAFLDRNYEQYF. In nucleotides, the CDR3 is TGCAGTGCTTTCCTGGACAGGAATTACGAGCAGTACTTC.

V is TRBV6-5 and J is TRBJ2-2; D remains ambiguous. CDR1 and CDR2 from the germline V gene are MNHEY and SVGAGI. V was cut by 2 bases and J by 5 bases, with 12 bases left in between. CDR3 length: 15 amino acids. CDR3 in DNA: TGTGCCAGCAGTTACGAGTTAGCAAGAACCGGGGAGCTGTTTTTT. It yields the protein CASSYELARTGELFF.

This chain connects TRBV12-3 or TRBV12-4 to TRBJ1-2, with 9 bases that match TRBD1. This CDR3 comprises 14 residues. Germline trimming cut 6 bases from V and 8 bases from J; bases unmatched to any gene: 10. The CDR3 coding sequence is TGTGCCAGCAGCCCCGGGACAGGGCTTAAGGGCTACACCTTC. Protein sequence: CASSPGTGLKGYTF.

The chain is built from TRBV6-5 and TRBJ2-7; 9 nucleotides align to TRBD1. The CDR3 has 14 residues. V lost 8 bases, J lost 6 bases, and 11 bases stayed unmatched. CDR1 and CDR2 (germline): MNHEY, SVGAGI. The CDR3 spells CASGPGQGIIEQYF. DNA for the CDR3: TGTGCCAGCGGCCCGGGACAGGGAATTATCGAGCAGTACTTC.

The CDR3 bases are TGTGCCATCGGGGAGGGCACCGGTCTTAGGACGCCTCGAAACTACGAGCAGTACTTC. Encoded protein: CAIGEGTGLRTPRNYEQYF. V gene TRBV10-3 combines with J gene TRBJ2-7, with 7 positions matching TRBD2. Losses at the gene ends were 8 bases for V and 3 bases for J; bases not matched to a gene: 25. This CDR3 is 19 amino acids long. CDR1 is ENHRY, CDR2 SYGVKD, per germline.

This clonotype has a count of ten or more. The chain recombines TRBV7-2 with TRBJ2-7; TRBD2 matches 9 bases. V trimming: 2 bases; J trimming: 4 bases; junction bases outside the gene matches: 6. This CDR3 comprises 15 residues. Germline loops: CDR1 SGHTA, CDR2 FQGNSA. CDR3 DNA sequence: TGTGCCAGCAGCTTAAGTCCTAGCGGGGCTTACGAGCAGTACTTC. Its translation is CASSLSPSGAYEQYF.